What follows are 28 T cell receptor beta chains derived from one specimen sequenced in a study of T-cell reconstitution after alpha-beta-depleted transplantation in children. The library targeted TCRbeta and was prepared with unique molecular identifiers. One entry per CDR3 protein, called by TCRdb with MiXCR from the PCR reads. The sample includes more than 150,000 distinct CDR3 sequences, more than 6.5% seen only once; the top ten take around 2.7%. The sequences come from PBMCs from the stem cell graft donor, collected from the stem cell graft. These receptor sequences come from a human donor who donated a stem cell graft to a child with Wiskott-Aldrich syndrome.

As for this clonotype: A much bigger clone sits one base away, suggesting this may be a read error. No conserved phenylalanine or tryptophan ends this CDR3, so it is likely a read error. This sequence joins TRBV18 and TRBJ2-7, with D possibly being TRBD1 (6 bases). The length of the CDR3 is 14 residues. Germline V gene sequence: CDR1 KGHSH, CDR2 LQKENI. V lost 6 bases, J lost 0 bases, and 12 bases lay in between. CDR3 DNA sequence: TGTGCCAGCTCTCCTGGACAGACCTCCTACGAGCAGTACTTA. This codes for CASSPGQTSYEQYL.

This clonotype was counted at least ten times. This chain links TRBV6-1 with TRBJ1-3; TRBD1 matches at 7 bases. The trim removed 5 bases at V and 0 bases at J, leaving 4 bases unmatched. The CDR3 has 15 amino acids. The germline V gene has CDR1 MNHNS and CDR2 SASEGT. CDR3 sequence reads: CASSRTGDSGNTIYF. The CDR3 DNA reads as TGTGCCAGCAGTCGGACAGGCGACTCTGGAAACACCATATATTTT.

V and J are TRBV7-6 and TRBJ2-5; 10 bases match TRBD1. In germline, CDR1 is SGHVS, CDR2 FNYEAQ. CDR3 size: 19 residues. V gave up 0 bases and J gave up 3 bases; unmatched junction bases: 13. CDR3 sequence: CASSLARPGQGIREETQYF. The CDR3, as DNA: TGTGCCAGCAGCTTAGCTAGACCGGGACAGGGGATAAGGGAAGAGACCCAGTACTTC.

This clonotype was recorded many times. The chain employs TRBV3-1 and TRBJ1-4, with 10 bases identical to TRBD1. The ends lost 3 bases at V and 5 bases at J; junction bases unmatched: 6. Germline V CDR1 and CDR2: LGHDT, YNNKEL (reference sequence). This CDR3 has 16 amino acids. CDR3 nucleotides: TGTGCCAGCAGCCACCGTGACAGGGGGCCGAATGAAAAACTGTTTTTT. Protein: CASSHRDRGPNEKLFF.

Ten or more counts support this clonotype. The CDR3 loop is CASSSPGQEASEANYGYTF. The CDR3 DNA is TGCGCCAGCAGCTCACCCGGACAGGAAGCTTCAGAAGCTAACTATGGCTACACCTTC. V gene TRBV5-1 combines with J gene TRBJ1-2; 7 bases are a match to TRBD1. The CDR3 runs 19 residues. Germline V gives CDR1 SGHRS, CDR2 YFSETQ. J gave up 0 bases and V 3 bases, and 17 bases lay outside the gene matches.

CDR3 DNA sequence: TGTACCATCTGTTTGACTAGCGGGGGGCCCTCATCAGGCGCAGATACGCAGTATTTT. Protein sequence: CTICLTSGGPSSGADTQYF. The chain couples TRBV12-3 or TRBV12-4 to TRBJ2-3; 13 positions agree with TRBD2. The CDR3 totals 19 residues.

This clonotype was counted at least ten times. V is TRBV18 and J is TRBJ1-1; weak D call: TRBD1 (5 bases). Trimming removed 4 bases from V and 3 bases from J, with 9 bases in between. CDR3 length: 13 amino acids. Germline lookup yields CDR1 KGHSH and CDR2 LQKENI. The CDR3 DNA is TGTGCCAGCTCACAGTCGGGGGACACTGAAGCTTTCTTT. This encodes CASSQSGDTEAFF.

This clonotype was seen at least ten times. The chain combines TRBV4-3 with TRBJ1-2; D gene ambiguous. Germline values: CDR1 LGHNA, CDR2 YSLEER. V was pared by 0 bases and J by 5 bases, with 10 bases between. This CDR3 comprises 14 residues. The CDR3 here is CASSQDPGRYGYTF. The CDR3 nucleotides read TGCGCCAGCAGCCAAGATCCGGGGAGGTATGGCTACACCTTC.

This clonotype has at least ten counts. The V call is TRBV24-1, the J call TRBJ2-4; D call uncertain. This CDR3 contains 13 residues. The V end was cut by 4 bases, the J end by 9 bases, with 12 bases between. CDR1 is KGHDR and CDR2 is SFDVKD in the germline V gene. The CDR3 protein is CATSEQNSAIQYF. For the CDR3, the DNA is TGTGCCACCAGTGAGCAAAATTCGGCCATTCAGTACTTC.

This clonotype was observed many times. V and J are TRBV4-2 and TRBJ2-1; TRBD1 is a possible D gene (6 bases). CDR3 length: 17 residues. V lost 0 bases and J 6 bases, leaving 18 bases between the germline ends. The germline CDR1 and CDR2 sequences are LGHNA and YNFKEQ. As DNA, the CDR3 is TGTGCCAGCAGCCAAGATAACCTCGGACAGTTGATCAATGAGCAGTTCTTC. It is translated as CASSQDNLGQLINEQFF.

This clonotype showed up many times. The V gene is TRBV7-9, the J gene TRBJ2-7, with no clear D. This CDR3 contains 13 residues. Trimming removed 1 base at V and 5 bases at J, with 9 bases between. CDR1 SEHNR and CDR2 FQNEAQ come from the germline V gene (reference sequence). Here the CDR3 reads CASSLVPADEQYF. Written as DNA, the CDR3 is TGTGCCAGCAGCTTAGTCCCCGCGGACGAGCAGTACTTC.

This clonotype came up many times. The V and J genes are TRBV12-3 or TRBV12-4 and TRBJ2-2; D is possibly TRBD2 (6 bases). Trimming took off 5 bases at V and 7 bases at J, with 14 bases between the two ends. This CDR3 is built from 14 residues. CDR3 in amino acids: CASSVGTRDGELFF. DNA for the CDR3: TGTGCCAGCAGTGTTGGGACTCGAGACGGGGAGCTGTTTTTT.

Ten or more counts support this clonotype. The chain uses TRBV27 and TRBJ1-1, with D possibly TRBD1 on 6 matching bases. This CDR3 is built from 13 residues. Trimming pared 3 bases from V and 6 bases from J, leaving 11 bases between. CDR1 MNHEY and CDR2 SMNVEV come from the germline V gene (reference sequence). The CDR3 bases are TGTGCCAGCAGTTTCCGCCGACAGGCTGAAGCTTTCTTT. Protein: CASSFRRQAEAFF.

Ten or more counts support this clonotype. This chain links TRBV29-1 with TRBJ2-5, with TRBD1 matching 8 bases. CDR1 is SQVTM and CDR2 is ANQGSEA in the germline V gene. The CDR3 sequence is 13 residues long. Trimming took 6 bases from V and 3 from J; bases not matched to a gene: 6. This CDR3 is CSVSDRGKETQYF. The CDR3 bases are TGCAGCGTCTCCGACAGGGGCAAAGAGACCCAGTACTTC.

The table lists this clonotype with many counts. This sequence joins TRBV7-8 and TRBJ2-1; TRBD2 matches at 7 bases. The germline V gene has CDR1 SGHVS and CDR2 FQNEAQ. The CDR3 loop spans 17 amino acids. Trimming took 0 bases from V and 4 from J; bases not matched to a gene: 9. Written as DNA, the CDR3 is TGTGCCAGCAGCTTAGCGTTTACGACTAGCCGGTACAATGAGCAGTTCTTC. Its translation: CASSLAFTTSRYNEQFF.

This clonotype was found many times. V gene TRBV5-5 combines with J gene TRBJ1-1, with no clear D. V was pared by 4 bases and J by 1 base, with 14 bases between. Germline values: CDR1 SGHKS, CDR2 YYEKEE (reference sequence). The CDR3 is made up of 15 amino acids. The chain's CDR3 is CASSPIQRSNTEAFF. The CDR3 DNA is TGTGCCAGCAGCCCAATACAGAGATCGAACACTGAAGCTTTCTTT.

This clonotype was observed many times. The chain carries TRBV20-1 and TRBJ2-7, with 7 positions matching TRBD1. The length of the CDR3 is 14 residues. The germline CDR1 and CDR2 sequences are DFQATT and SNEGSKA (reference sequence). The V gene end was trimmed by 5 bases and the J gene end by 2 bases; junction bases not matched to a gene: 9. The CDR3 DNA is TGCAGTGCTGACCGAGGTGGGACAGCCTACGAGCAGTACTTC. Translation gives CSADRGGTAYEQYF.

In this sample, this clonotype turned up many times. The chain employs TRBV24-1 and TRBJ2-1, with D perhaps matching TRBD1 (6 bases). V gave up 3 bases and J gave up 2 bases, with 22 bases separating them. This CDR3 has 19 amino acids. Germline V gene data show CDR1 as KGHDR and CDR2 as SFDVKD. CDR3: CATSDPCLNRDKAYNEQFF. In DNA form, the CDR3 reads TGTGCCACCAGTGATCCTTGTTTAAACCGGGACAAGGCCTACAATGAGCAGTTCTTC.

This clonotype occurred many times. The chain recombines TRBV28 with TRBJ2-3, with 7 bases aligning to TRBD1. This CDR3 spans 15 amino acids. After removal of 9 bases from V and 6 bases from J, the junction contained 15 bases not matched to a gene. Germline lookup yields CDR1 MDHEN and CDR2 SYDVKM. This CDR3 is CASMNRGWDPDTQYF. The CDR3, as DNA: TGTGCCAGTATGAACAGGGGATGGGACCCCGATACGCAGTATTTT.

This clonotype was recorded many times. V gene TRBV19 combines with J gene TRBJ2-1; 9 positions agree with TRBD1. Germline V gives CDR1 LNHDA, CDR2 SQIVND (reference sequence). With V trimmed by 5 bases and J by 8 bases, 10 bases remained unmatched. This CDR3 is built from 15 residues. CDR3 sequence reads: CASSPRDRDNDEQFF. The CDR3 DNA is TGTGCCAGTAGTCCCAGGGACAGGGATAACGATGAGCAGTTCTTC.

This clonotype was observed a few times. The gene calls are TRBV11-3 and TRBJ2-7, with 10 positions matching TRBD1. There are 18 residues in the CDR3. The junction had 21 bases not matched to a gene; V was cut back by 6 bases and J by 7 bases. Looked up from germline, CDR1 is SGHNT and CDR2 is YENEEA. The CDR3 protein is CASRPPPRTRQGAWEQYF. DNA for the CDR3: TGTGCCAGCAGACCACCGCCCCGGACTCGACAGGGGGCGTGGGAGCAGTACTTC.

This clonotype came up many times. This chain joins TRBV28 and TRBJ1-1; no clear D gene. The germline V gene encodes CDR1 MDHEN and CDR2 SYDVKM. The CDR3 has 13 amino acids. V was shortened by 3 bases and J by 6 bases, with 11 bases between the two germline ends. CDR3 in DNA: TGTGCCAGCAGTTTGGTAGTCTGGGCTGAAGCTTTCTTT. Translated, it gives CASSLVVWAEAFF.

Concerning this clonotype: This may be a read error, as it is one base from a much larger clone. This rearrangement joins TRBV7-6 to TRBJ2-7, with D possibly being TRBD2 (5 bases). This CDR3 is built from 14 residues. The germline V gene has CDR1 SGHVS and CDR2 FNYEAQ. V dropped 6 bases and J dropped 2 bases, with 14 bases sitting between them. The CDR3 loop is CASSRDDGAYEQYF. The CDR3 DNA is TGTGCCAGCAGTCGTGATGACGGGGCCTACGAGCAGTACTTC.

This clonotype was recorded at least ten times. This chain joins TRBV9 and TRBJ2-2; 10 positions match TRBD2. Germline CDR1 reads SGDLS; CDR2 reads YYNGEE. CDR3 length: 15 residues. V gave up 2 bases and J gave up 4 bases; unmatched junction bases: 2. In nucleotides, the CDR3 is TGTGCCAGCAGCGTTCGGACTAGCGGCACCGGGGAGCTGTTTTTT. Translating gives CASSVRTSGTGELFF.

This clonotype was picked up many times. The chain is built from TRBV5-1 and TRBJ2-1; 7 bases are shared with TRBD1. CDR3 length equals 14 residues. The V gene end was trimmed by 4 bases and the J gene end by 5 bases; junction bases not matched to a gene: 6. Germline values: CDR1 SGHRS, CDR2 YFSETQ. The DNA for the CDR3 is TGCGCCAGCAGCACCGGGACAGCCAACAATGAGCAGTTCTTC. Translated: CASSTGTANNEQFF.

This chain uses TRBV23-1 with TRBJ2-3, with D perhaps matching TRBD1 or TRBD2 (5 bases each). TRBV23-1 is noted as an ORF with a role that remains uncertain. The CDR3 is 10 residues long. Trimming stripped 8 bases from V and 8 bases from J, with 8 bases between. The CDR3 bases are TGCGCCAGCCGTGGGGGTACGCAGTATTTT. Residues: CASRGGTQYF.

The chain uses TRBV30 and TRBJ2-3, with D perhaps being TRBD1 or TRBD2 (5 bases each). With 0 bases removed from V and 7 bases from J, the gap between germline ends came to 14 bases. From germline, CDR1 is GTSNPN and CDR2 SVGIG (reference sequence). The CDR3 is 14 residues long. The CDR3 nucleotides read TGTGCCTGGAGTGTGCCGGGACCTACCAATACGCAGTATTTT. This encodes CAWSVPGPTNTQYF.

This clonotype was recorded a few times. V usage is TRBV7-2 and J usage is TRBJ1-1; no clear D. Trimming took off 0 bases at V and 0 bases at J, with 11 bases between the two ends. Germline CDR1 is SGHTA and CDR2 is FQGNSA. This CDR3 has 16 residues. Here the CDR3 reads CASSLAPVLLNTEAFF. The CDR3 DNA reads TGTGCCAGCAGCTTAGCGCCAGTCTTGTTGAACACTGAAGCTTTCTTT.